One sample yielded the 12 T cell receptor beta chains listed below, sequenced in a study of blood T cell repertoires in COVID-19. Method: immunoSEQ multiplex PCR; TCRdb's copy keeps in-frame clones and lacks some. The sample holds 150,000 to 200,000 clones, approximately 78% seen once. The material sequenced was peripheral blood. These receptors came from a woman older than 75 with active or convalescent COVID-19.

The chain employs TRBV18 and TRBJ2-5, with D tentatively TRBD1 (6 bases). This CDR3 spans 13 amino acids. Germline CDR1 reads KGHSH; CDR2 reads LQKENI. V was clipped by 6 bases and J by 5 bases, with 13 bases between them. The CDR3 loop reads CASSDDRRETQYF. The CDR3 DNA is TGTGCCAGCTCGGATGACAGGAGGGAGACCCAGTACTTC.

CDR3 loop: CASGPSTDTQYF. CDR3 nucleotides: TGTGCCAGCGGGCCTAGCACAGATACGCAGTATTTT. The chain joins TRBV2 to TRBJ2-3; no definite D call. The germline CDR1 and CDR2 sequences are SNHLY and FYNNEI. V was trimmed by 8 bases and J by 0 bases, leaving 6 bases between them. The CDR3 extends over 12 amino acids.

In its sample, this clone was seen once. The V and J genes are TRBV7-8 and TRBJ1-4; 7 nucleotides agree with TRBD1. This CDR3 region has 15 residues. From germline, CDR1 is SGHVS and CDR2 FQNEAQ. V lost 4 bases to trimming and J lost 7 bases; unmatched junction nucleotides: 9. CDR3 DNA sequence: TGTGCCAGCAGCTCCCCCGAGGGGGCGACTGAAAAACTGTTTTTT. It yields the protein CASSSPEGATEKLFF.

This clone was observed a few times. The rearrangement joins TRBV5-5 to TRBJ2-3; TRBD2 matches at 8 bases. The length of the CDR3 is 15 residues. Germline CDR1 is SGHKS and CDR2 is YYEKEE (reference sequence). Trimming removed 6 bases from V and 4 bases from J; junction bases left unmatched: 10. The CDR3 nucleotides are TGTGCCAGCACCGCCGTCGGGGGGGCATCAGATACGCAGTATTTT. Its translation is CASTAVGGASDTQYF.

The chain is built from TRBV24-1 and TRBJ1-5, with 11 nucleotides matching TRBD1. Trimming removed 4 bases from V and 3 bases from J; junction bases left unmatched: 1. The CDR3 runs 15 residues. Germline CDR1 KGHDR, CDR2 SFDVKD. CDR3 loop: CATSDGQGANQPQHF. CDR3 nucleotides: TGTGCCACCAGTGACGGACAGGGGGCCAATCAGCCCCAGCATTTT.

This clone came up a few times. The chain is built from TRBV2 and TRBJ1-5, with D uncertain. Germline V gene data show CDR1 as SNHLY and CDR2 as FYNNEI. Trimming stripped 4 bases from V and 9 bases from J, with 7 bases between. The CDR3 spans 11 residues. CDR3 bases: TGTGCCAGCAGTGGAGGATCGCCCCAGCATTTT. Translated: CASSGGSPQHF.

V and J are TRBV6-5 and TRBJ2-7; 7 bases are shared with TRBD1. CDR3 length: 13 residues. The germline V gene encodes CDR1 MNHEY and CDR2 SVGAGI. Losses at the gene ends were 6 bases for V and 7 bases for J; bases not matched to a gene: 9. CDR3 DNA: TGTGCCAGCAGAACAGGACAGGCAAGTGAGCAGTACTTC. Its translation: CASRTGQASEQYF.

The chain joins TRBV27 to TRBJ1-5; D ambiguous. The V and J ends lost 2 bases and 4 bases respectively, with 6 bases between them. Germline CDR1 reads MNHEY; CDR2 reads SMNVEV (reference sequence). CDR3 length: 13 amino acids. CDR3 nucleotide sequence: TGTGCCAGCAGTTTACATGTTAATCAGCCCCAGCATTTT. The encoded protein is CASSLHVNQPQHF.

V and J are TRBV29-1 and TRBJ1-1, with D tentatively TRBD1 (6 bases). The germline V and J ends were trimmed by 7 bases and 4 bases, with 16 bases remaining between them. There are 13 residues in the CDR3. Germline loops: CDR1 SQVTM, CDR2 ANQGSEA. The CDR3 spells CSGQTGLGTEAFF. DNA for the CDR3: TGCAGCGGCCAAACAGGGTTGGGCACTGAAGCTTTCTTT.

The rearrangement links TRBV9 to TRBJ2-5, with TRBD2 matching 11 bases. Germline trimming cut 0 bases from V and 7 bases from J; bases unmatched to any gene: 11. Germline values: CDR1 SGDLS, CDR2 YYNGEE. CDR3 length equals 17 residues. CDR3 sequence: CASSVGSASGGRGTQYF. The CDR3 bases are TGTGCCAGCAGCGTAGGATCGGCTAGCGGGGGGCGGGGGACCCAGTACTTC. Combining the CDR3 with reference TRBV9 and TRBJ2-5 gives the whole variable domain DSGVTQTPKHLITATGQRVTLRCSPRSGDLSVYWYQQSLDQGLQFLIQYYNGEERAKGNILERFSAQQFPDLHSELNLSSLELGDSALYFCASSVGSASGGRGTQYFGPGTRLLVL.

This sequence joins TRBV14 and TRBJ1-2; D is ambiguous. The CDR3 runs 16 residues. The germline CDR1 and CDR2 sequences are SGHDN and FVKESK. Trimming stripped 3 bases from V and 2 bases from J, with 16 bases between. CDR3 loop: CASSHNTLLRNYGYTF. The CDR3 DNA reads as TGTGCCAGCAGCCACAACACCTTATTGAGGAACTATGGCTACACCTTC.

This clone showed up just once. The CDR3 sequence is CASSESVRSNYGYTF. CDR3 coding DNA: TGCGCCAGCAGTGAGTCTGTCAGATCTAACTATGGCTACACCTTC. The V call is TRBV10-1, the J call TRBJ1-2; D ambiguous. Germline lookup yields CDR1 WNHNN and CDR2 SYGVQD (reference sequence). Trimming took off 0 bases at V and 0 bases at J, with 8 bases between the two ends. The CDR3 has 15 residues.